This record looks at one TCR beta chain sequence and its context. Antigen specificity is unknown. These data come from a study of cytomegalovirus exposure and HLA in healthy donors. Study overall: The early release's HLA-typed donors yielded 78 million or so unique TCRs.

Vbeta (60) and Jbeta (13) primers were used in the PCR. Here immunoSEQ multiplex PCR was the method, and the copy in TCRdb shows in-frame clones only, minus some. The sample holds more than 70,000 clones. The CDR3 runs 15 residues. Germline CDR1 KGHSH, CDR2 LQKENI. Trimming pared 2 bases from V and 8 bases from J, leaving 16 bases between. Study-level findings and limits: Among the CMV-associated chains, a few were confirmed in vitro as specific for CMV antigens.

Sequencing was performed on PBMCs. V gene TRBV18 combines with J gene TRBJ2-1; D remains unclear. This receptor was identified in a woman in her sixties in good health and CMV-seronegative. This chain's CDR3 is CASSPSVTLSDEQFF. CDR3 DNA sequence: TGTGCCAGCTCACCAAGTGTTACCCTCAGCGATGAGCAGTTCTTC.